The clone carrying this T cell receptor (beta chain) came up a few times. Its cognate antigen is unknown. The data were obtained in a study of T cell repertoires in cytomegalovirus infection. With V trimmed by 2 bases and J by 0 bases, 14 bases remained unmatched. This CDR3 region has 21 residues. From germline, CDR1 is SGHTA and CDR2 FQGNSA. TCRdb recomputed calls from the reads with MiXCR, one row per CDR3 protein. This repertoire shows under 450,000 distinct CDR3 sequences, about 32% found once; its top ten account for approximately 13%. This clonotype was sampled from a human donor in good health (CMV status not recorded). Some clones in this sample may be carry-over from other donors' samples. The specimen comprised cultured PBMCs, sampled from culture after CMV antigen stimulation. V and J are TRBV7-2 and TRBJ2-5, with TRBD2 identical over 14 bases. The DNA of the CDR3 is TGTGCCAGCAGCTTAAAAACGGGGACTAGCGGGGGAAGCGGGTACCAAGAGACCCAGTACTTC. Residues: CASSLKTGTSGGSGYQETQYF.